One and the same sample provided the 10 T cell receptor beta chains below, sequenced in a study of blood T cell repertoires in COVID-19. Produced via immunoSEQ multiplex PCR; TCRdb's table is partial and in-frame only. This table has 98,000 or so clones, approximately 70% appearing once. Specimen: peripheral blood. The receptor source for this set is a woman between 40 and 55 years old with acute or convalescent COVID-19.

This clone was detected a few times. This chain uses TRBV11-2 with TRBJ2-1, with 10 positions matching TRBD2. Germline V gene lookup returns CDR1 SGHAT and CDR2 FQNNGV. Trimming cost V 5 bases and J 10 bases; bases outside gene matches: 14. The CDR3 runs to 16 residues. Written as DNA, the CDR3 is TGTGCCAGCAGCGATGGAGGACTAGCGGCCCAAGGGGAGCAGTTCTTC. Residues: CASSDGGLAAQGEQFF.

The chain is built from TRBV6-5 and TRBJ2-3, with D possibly being TRBD1 (6 bases). Trimming took off 8 bases at V and 1 base at J, with 16 bases between the two ends. This CDR3 is 15 amino acids long. Germline lookup yields CDR1 MNHEY and CDR2 SVGAGI. CDR3 nucleotides: TGTGCCAGCTACCCACAGGGTCGGGGCACAGATACGCAGTATTTT. It is translated as CASYPQGRGTDTQYF.

The gene calls are TRBV30 and TRBJ1-1; TRBD1 matches at 9 bases. Unmatched junction bases numbered 2, after V lost 2 bases and J lost 4 bases. This CDR3 has 13 residues. The V gene's germline CDR1 is GTSNPN and CDR2 SVGIG (reference sequence). The CDR3 loop reads CAWSTGGFTEAFF. The CDR3 DNA sequence: TGTGCCTGGAGTACAGGGGGCTTCACTGAAGCTTTCTTT.

With regard to this clone: Within the sample, other DNA sequences also encode this same CDR3. The chain employs TRBV6-5 and TRBJ1-1; 9 positions match TRBD1. CDR1 MNHEY and CDR2 SVGAGI come from the germline V gene. After removal of 4 bases from V and 3 bases from J, the junction contained 3 bases not matched to a gene. CDR3 size: 14 residues. CDR3 sequence: CASSSTGGYTEAFF. The CDR3 bases are TGTGCCAGCAGTTCGACAGGGGGGTACACTGAAGCTTTCTTT.

The chain combines TRBV3-1 (or the pseudogene TRBV3-2) with TRBJ2-2, with D tentatively TRBD2 (5 bases). This CDR3 has 17 amino acids. The germline V and J ends were trimmed by 2 bases and 4 bases, with 17 bases remaining between them. CDR1 is LGHDT and CDR2 is YNNKEL in the germline V gene (reference sequence). In DNA, the CDR3 is TGTGCCAGCAGCCAATCGGGCGGGTACCAATCCACCGGGGAGCTGTTTTTT. This codes for CASSQSGGYQSTGELFF.

The J gene is TRBJ1-1, the V gene TRBV14; no clear D gene. CDR3 length: 14 residues. Germline V CDR1 and CDR2: SGHDN, FVKESK. Between the trimmed V and J ends, which lost 4 bases and 10 bases, there was a span of 19 bases. In DNA form, the CDR3 reads TGTGCCAGCAGCCCGGCTGCGGGCAATATAAGAGCTTTCTTT. Its protein is CASSPAAGNIRAFF.

The V gene is TRBV14, the J gene TRBJ1-5; the D gene is possibly TRBD1 (6 bases). CDR1 and CDR2 (germline): SGHDN, FVKESK. This CDR3 has 17 amino acids. The germline V and J ends were trimmed by 0 bases and 5 bases, with 17 bases remaining between them. The CDR3 here is CASSQDLSGTTDQPQHF. CDR3 bases: TGTGCCAGCAGCCAAGATTTATCCGGGACAACTGATCAGCCCCAGCATTTT.

V gene TRBV12-5 combines with J gene TRBJ2-7; possibly TRBD2 for D (5 bases). This CDR3 has 15 residues. CDR1 is LGHNT, CDR2 FRNRAP, per germline. Trimming left V 5 bases short and J 4 bases short, with 18 bases between. CDR3: CASGRRTGMRYEQYF. DNA of the CDR3: TGTGCTAGTGGTCGTCGGACGGGGATGAGGTACGAGCAGTACTTC. Looking up the rest from reference TRBV12-5 and TRBJ2-7 gives the full variable domain: DARVTQTPRHKVTEMGQEVTMRCQPILGHNTVFWYRQTMMQGLELLAYFRNRAPLDDSGMPKDRFSAEMPDATLATLKIQPSEPRDSAVYFCASGRRTGMRYEQYFGPGTRLTVT.

The gene calls are TRBV5-4 and TRBJ1-4, with TRBD1 identical over 7 bases. The CDR3 loop spans 14 amino acids. CDR1 and CDR2 from the germline V gene are SGHNT and YYREEE (reference sequence). The J segment lost 7 bases and the V segment lost 2 bases, leaving 5 bases of the junction unmatched. The CDR3 loop reads CASSLQGSGEKLFF. CDR3 nucleotide sequence: TGTGCCAGCAGCTTACAGGGGAGCGGTGAAAAACTGTTTTTT.

This chain joins TRBV19 and TRBJ2-3; D may be TRBD2 (5 bases). The germline CDR1 and CDR2 sequences are LNHDA and SQIVND (reference sequence). V lost 4 bases and J lost 0, with 8 bases in between. The CDR3 covers 14 residues. The CDR3 reads CASSNPGSTDTQYF. Here the CDR3 DNA reads TGTGCCAGTAGTAATCCGGGGAGCACAGATACGCAGTATTTT.